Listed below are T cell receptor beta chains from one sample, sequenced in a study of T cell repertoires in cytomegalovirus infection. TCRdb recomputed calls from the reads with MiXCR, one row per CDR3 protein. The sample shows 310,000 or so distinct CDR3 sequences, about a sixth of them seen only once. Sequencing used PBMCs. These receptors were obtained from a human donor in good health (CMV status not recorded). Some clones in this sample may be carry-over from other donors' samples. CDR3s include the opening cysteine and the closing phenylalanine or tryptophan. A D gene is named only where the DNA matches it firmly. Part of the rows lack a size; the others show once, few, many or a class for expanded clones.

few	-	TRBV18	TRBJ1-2	CASSPIATNYGYTF	TGTGCCAGCTCTCCGATCGCGACTAACTATGGCTACACCTTC
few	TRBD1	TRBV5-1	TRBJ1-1	CASSLWTGGERGTEAFF	TGCGCCAGCAGCTTGTGGACAGGGGGCGAACGTGGGACTGAAGCTTTCTTT
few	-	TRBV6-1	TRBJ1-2	CASSELGSLNYGYTF	TGTGCCAGCAGTGAACTAGGCAGTTTAAACTATGGCTACACCTTC
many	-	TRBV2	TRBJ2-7	CASRERRISYEQYF	TGTGCCAGCAGGGAACGACGGATCTCCTACGAGCAGTACTTC
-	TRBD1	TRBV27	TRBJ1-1	CASRRGDRVNTEAFF	TGTGCCAGCAGGCGAGGGGACAGGGTGAACACTGAAGCTTTCTTT
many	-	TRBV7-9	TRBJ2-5	CASSIRRAGQETQYF	TGTGCCAGCAGCATCCGCAGGGCGGGGCAAGAGACCCAGTACTTC
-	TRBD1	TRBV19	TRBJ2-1	CASSATGGSYNEQFF	TGTGCCAGTAGTGCAACAGGGGGCTCCTACAATGAGCAGTTCTTC
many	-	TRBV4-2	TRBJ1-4	CASSGHVGNEKLFF	TGTGCCAGCAGTGGACATGTCGGGAATGAAAAACTGTTTTTT
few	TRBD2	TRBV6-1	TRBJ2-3	CASSEVLLAVSTDTQYF	TGTGCCAGCAGTGAAGTCTTGCTAGCGGTGAGCACAGATACGCAGTATTTT
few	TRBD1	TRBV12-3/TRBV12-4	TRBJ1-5	CASSLLGQGVHQPQHF	TGTGCCAGCAGTTTACTTGGGCAGGGGGTCCATCAGCCCCAGCATTTT
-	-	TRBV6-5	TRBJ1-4	CASSYGGRAEKLFF	TGTGCCAGCAGTTACGGTGGGCGTGCTGAAAAACTGTTTTTT
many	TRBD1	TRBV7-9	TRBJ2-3	CASSPGQVTDTQYF	TGTGCCAGCAGTCCAGGACAGGTCACAGATACGCAGTATTTT
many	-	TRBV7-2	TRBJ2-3	CASSPGGGWDTQYF	TGTGCCAGCAGCCCGGGTGGGGGATGGGATACGCAGTATTTT
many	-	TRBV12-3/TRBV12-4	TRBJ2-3	CASSLSESTDTQYF	TGTGCCAGCAGTTTATCAGAGAGCACAGATACGCAGTATTTT
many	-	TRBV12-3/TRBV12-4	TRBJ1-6	CASSLSARTSPLHF	TGTGCCAGCAGTTTAAGTGCCCGTACGTCACCCCTCCACTTT
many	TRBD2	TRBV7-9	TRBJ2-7	CASGPGGAGAYEQYF	TGTGCCAGCGGCCCTGGTGGAGCGGGGGCCTACGAGCAGTACTTC
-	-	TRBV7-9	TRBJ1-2	CASSPRGVLDGYTF	TGTGCCAGCAGCCCCCGGGGGGTTCTTGATGGCTACACCTTC
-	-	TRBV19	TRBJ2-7	CASSMGGRGYEQYF	TGTGCCAGTAGTATGGGGGGACGGGGCTACGAGCAGTACTTC
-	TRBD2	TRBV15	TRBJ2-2	CATRRPGLANTGELFF	TGTGCCACCAGAAGACCGGGACTAGCGAACACCGGGGAGCTGTTTTTT
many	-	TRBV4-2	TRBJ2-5	CASSQPKPSGGETQYF	TGTGCCAGCAGCCAGCCGAAACCTTCAGGCGGAGAGACCCAGTACTTC
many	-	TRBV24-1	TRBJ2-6	CATSDPNRAGANVLTF	TGTGCCACCAGTGATCCGAACAGGGCTGGGGCCAACGTCCTGACTTTC
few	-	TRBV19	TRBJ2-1	CATYYPRGGEQFF	TGTGCCACCTATTATCCCAGGGGGGGTGAGCAGTTCTTC
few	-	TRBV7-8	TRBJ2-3	CASSLASADWTDTQYF	TGTGCCAGCAGCTTAGCATCGGCGGATTGGACAGATACGCAGTATTTT
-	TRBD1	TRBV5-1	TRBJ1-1	CASGQGVGNTEAFF	TGCGCCAGTGGACAGGGGGTAGGCAACACTGAAGCTTTCTTT
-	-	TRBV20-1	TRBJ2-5	CSAIWGETQYF	TGCAGTGCTATATGGGGGGAGACCCAGTACTTC
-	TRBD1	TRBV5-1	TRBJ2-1	CASSRGQGQYNEQFF	TGCGCCAGCAGCCGGGGACAGGGCCAATACAATGAGCAGTTCTTC
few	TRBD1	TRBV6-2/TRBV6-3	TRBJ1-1	CATRDRMNTEAFF	TGTGCCACCCGGGACAGGATGAACACTGAAGCTTTCTTT
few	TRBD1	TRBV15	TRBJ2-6	CATSRGPGQGWGGANVLTF	TGTGCCACCAGCAGGGGGCCGGGACAGGGGTGGGGTGGGGCCAACGTCCTGACTTTC
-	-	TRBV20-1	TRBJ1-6	CSARDVAAATLHF	TGCAGTGCTAGAGATGTGGCAGCGGCCACCCTCCACTTT
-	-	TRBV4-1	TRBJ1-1	CASSQGEVLNTEAFF	TGCGCCAGCAGCCAAGGGGAGGTGTTGAACACTGAAGCTTTCTTT
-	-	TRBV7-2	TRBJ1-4	CASRGTHGSTEKLFF	TGTGCCAGCAGGGGGACACATGGTTCAACAGAAAAACTGTTTTTT
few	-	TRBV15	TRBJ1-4	CATSRQLEEKLFF	TGTGCCACCAGCCGACAGCTTGAGGAAAAACTGTTTTTT
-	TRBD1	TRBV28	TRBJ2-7	CASSLGTGGFSSYEQYF	TGTGCCAGCAGTTTGGGGACAGGGGGCTTCTCCTCCTACGAGCAGTACTTC
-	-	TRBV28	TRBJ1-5	CASNPGGVDQPQHF	TGTGCCAGCAACCCCGGGGGTGTGGATCAGCCCCAGCATTTT
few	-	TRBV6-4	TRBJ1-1	CASRAGDLDTEAFF	TGTGCCAGCAGGGCGGGAGATCTTGACACTGAAGCTTTCTTT
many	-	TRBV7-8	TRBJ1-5	CASSFLTDNQPQHF	TGTGCCAGCAGCTTTTTGACAGACAATCAGCCCCAGCATTTT
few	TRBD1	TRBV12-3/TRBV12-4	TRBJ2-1	CASSLVRDRGGQFF	TGTGCCAGCAGTTTAGTTCGGGACAGGGGCGGGCAGTTCTTC
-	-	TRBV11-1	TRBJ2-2	CASSLEGVWTNTGELFF	TGTGCCAGCAGCCTAGAAGGAGTGTGGACGAACACCGGGGAGCTGTTTTTT
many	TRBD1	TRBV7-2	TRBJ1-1	CASSLDRGGTGTEAFF	TGTGCCAGCAGCTTAGACAGGGGGGGAACGGGGACTGAAGCTTTCTTT
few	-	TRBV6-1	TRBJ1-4	CASSEGADGSEKLFF	TGTGCCAGCAGTGAAGGAGCCGACGGGTCTGAAAAACTGTTTTTT
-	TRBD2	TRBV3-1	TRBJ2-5	CASSPTSGIQETQYF	TGTGCCAGCAGCCCAACCAGCGGGATCCAAGAGACCCAGTACTTC
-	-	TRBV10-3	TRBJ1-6	CAISAGLFANSPLHF	TGTGCCATCAGTGCCGGTCTTTTTGCGAATTCACCCCTCCACTTT
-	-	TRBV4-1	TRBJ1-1	CASSHPLWGNTEAFF	TGCGCCAGCAGCCATCCTCTATGGGGTAACACTGAAGCTTTCTTT
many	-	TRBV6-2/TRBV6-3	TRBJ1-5	CASSYRGEPQHF	TGTGCCAGCAGTTACCGAGGGGAGCCCCAGCATTTT
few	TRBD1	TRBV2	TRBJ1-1	CASRGQVQIQNTEAFF	TGTGCCAGCAGAGGACAGGTCCAGATTCAGAACACTGAAGCTTTCTTT
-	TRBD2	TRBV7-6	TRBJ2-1	CASSPRGLAGKEQFF	TGTGCCAGCAGCCCGCGGGGACTAGCGGGAAAAGAGCAGTTCTTC
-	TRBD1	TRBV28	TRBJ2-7	CASSYTGVAYEQYF	TGTGCCAGCAGTTATACAGGGGTAGCCTACGAGCAGTACTTC
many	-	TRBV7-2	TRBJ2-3	CASSLDGVYTDTQYF	TGTGCCAGCAGCTTAGACGGGGTATACACAGATACGCAGTATTTT
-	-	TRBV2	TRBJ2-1	CASSEALRGNEQFF	TGTGCCAGCAGTGAAGCGTTGAGGGGTAATGAGCAGTTCTTC
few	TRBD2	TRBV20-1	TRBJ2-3	CSASVTSSSDTQYF	TGCAGTGCTAGTGTGACTAGCTCTTCAGATACGCAGTATTTT
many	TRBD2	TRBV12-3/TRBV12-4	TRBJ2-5	CASSATRGLGEETQYF	TGTGCCAGCAGTGCCACGCGTGGACTAGGGGAGGAGACCCAGTACTTC
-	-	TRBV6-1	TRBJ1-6	CASSPGHGQRALHF	TGTGCCAGCAGCCCGGGACACGGACAGAGGGCCCTCCACTTT
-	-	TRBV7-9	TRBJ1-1	CASSRGVAPGRDTEAFF	TGTGCCAGCAGCCGTGGCGTGGCTCCCGGTAGGGACACTGAAGCTTTCTTT
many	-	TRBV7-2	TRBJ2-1	CASSSRTSAVRNEQFF	TGTGCCAGCAGCTCCCGAACGTCAGCAGTCCGGAATGAGCAGTTCTTC
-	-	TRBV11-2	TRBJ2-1	CASSSPFRSGHTLEQFF	TGTGCCAGCAGCTCCCCGTTCAGGAGCGGGCACACTTTGGAGCAGTTCTTC
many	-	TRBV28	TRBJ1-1	CASSVSLAGTAFF	TGTGCCAGCAGTGTAAGCCTGGCCGGGACAGCTTTCTTT